The text below deals with one T cell receptor (beta chain). Its specificity is unknown. All of the isolated RNA was reverse transcribed, so expressed TCRB transcripts were sequenced. Method: immunoSEQ multiplex PCR; TCRdb's copy keeps in-frame clones and lacks some. There are about 42,000 clones in the sample; 50% occur only once, and 0.25% to 0.3% lies in the top ten. Trimming stripped 5 bases from V and 7 bases from J, with 13 bases between. This CDR3 comprises 13 residues. In germline, CDR1 is SGHTA, CDR2 FQGNSA. This specimen comes from a study of beta chain features in type 1 diabetes. General study results and limits: There were fewer insertions and more deletions at the VDJ junctions of type 1 diabetes patients. Equally in patients and controls, PCR might preferentially amplify shorter templates.

Sequencing was carried out using stem cell memory CD4+ T cells from blood. The TCR sequence derives from a woman aged 30 to 39 in good health. The V call is TRBV7-2, the J call TRBJ2-3, with D unclear. Written as DNA, the CDR3 is TGTGCCAGCAGCCCCACCCATCCTAATACGCAGTATTTT. This sequence encodes CASSPTHPNTQYF.